The clone carrying this T cell receptor (beta chain) was seen a handful of times. What it binds is unknown. Exposure to brentuximab vedotin varied, and each patient had relapsed following autologous stem cell transplantation. The CDR3 is 15 amino acids. Germline V gene sequence: CDR1 MNHNS, CDR2 SASEGT. The V gene end was trimmed by 4 bases and the J gene end by 4 bases; junction bases not matched to a gene: 9. This sample is drawn from a study of PD-1 blockade in classical Hodgkin lymphoma. Using immunoSEQ multiplex PCR, the repertoire was profiled, and TCRdb retains in-frame clones only, with some absent. The sample lists around 96,000 clones; roughly 88% were seen once. General observations from the study: Baseline diversity resembling that of newly diagnosed patients was seen in complete responders.

This chain joins TRBV6-1 and TRBJ2-5; TRBD2 matches 7 bases. The sequencing here drew on peripheral blood mononuclear cells (PBMCs), taken at baseline. This clonotype was sampled from a human donor with classical Hodgkin lymphoma. The chain's CDR3 is CASSVRAGTVETQYF. CDR3 DNA sequence: TGTGCCAGCAGTGTCAGAGCGGGAACGGTAGAGACCCAGTACTTC.